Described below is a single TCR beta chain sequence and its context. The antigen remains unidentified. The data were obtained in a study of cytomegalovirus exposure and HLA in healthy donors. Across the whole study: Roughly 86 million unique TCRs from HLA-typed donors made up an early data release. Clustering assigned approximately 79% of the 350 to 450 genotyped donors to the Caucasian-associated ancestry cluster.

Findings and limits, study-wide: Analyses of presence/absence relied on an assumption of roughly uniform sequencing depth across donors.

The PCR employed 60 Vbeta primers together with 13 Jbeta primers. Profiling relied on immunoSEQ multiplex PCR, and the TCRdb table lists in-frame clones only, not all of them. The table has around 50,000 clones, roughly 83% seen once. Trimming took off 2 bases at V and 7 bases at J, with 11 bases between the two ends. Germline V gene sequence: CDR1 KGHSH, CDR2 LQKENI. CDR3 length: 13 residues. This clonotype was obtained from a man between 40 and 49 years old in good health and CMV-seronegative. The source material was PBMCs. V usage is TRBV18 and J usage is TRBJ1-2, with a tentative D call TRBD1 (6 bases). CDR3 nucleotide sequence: TGTGCCAGCTCACCAGGGGCAGGGGCTGGCTACACCTTC. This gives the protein CASSPGAGAGYTF.